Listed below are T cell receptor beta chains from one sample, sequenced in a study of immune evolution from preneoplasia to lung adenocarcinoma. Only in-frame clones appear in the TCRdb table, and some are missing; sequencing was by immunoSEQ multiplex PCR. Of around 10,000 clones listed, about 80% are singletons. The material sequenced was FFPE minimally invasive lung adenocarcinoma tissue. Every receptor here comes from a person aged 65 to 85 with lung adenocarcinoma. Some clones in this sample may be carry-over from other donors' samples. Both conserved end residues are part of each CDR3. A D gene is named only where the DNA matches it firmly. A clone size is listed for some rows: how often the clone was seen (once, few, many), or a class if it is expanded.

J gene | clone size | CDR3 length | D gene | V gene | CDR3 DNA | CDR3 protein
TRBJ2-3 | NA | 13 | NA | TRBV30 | TGTGCCTGGAGTATCTCTAGCACAGATACGCAGTATTTT | CAWSISSTDTQYF
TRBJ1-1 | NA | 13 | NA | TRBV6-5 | TGTGCCAGCAGCTTCCAGGGTAACACTGAAGCTTTCTTT | CASSFQGNTEAFF
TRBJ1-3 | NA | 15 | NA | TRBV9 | TGTGCCAGCAGCGTAGACGGGGCCTCTGGAAACACCATATATTTT | CASSVDGASGNTIYF
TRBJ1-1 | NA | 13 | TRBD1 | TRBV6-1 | TGTGCCAGCAGTCTCCGGACAGGGGTGGGGGCTTTCTTT | CASSLRTGVGAFF
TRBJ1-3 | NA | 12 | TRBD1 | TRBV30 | TGTGCCTGGAAGGGACAGGGTTACACCATATATTTT | CAWKGQGYTIYF
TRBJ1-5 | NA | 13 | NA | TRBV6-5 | TGTGCCAGCAGATTGGACGGGAATCAGCCCCAGCATTTT | CASRLDGNQPQHF
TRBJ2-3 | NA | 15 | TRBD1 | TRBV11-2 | TGTGCCAGCAGCAAGGGACAGGGGAGGACAGATACGCAGTATTTT | CASSKGQGRTDTQYF
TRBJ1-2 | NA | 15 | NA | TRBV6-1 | TGTGCCAGCAGTGATGAGGGCAACCAGATGTATGGCTACACCTTC | CASSDEGNQMYGYTF
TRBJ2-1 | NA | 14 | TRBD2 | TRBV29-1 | TGCAGCGTAAAGGGACTAGCGGGAGGGGATGAGCAGTTCTTC | CSVKGLAGGDEQFF
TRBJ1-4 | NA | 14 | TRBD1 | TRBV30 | TGTGCCTGGAGCAACGACAGGGGGCTGGAAAAACTGTTTTTT | CAWSNDRGLEKLFF
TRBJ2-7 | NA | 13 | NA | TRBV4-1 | TGCGCCAGCAGCCAAGACGAGACAGTCGAGCAGTACTTC | CASSQDETVEQYF
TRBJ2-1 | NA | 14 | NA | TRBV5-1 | TGCGCCAGCAGCTTGGCCCTAGATGGCAATGAGCAGTTCTTC | CASSLALDGNEQFF
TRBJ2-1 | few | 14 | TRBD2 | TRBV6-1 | TGTGCCAGCGTACGGGAGGCCATCAACAATGAGCAGTTCTTC | CASVREAINNEQFF
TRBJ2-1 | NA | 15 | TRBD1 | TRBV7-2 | TGTGCCAGCAGCCAAGGGACAGCCGAGGACAATGAGCAGTTCTTC | CASSQGTAEDNEQFF
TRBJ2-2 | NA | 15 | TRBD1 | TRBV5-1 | TGCGCCAGCAGCACCGGACAGGGCGGAGGCGGGGAGCTGTTTTTT | CASSTGQGGGGELFF
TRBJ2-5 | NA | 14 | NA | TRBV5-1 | TGCGCCAGCAGCCGGTATCCTGATGGGGAGACCCAGTACTTC | CASSRYPDGETQYF
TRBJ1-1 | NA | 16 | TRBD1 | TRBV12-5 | TGTGCTAGTGCTATCGGACAGGGGGCGCGTTATACTGAAGCTTTCTTT | CASAIGQGARYTEAFF
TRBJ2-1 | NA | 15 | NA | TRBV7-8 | TGTGCCAGCAGCTTAGTCGGGGAATCCTACAATGAGCAGTTCTTC | CASSLVGESYNEQFF
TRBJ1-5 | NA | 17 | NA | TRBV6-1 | TGTGCCAGCAGTGAACCGTCGACAGTTTATAGCAATCAGCCCCAGCATTTT | CASSEPSTVYSNQPQHF
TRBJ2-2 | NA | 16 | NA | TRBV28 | TGTGCCAGCAGTTCAAAATTCGGGGTTTACACCGGGGAGCTGTTTTTT | CASSSKFGVYTGELFF
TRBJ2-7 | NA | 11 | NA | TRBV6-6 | TGTGCCAGCAGTTGGTTGGAGGAGCAGTACTTC | CASSWLEEQYF
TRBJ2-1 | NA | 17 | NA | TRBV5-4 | TGTGCCAGCAGCTTGGCCCTCGGTTCCGGCTCCTACAATGAGCAGTTCTTC | CASSLALGSGSYNEQFF
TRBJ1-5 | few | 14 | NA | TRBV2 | TGTGCCAGCAGTTTACAGGGTAGCAATCAGCCCCAGCATTTT | CASSLQGSNQPQHF
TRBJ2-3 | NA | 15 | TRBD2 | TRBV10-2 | TGCGCCAGCACTGGACTAGCGCATGGCACAGATACGCAGTATTTT | CASTGLAHGTDTQYF
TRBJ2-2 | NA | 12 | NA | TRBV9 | TGTGCCAGCAGCGAGTCCTTCGGGGAGCTGTTTTTT | CASSESFGELFF
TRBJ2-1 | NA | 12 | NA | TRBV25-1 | TGTGCCAGCAGTGACGGGTACAATGAGCAGTTCTTC | CASSDGYNEQFF
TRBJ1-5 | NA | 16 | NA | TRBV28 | TGTGCCAGCAGTTTCCGGGGGGCGGCTTTTTATCAGCCCCAGCATTTT | CASSFRGAAFYQPQHF
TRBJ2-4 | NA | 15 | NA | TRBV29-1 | TGCAGCGTTGAGTATGGTTTCACGGAGGGAAACATTCAGTACTTC | CSVEYGFTEGNIQYF
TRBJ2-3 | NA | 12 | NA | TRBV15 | TGTGCCACCAGCAGAGCTGCAGATACGCAGTATTTT | CATSRAADTQYF